This note documents a single T cell receptor (beta chain) sequence. This clonotype occurred many times. The antigen it binds to is not known. Per-nucleotide qualities are absent, and no much larger clonotype sits a single base away. Being off target in a library aimed at alpha chains, this beta chain has a size of little meaning. V is cut by 5 bases and J by 2 bases, and the space between the germline ends is 13 bases. The germline V gene sets CDR1 to MDHEN and CDR2 to SYDVKM. Including cysteine and phenylalanine, the CDR3 has 15 amino acids. Here the CDR3 DNA is all that survives: 45 bases in frame from base 1. This specimen's time point label, interpreted: sample taken at primary tumor resection. Samples were obtained from around 72 patients with early-stage, untreated non-small cell lung cancer from the lung TRACERx cohort. For TCR sequencing, whole RNA was extracted from tumor and nontumor lung tissue, or from cryopreserved PBMC samples, and no cell sorting was done. Only patients for whom sufficient RNA was available from at least two tumor regions were selected for TCR sequencing. A lung pathologist reviewed the tumor and adjacent nontumor lung specimens before the specimens were selected.

Receptor amplification or capture employed 5' RACE. For sequencing, a NextSeq 500 was employed. In the TCR library protocol, a unique molecular identifier was attached to each TCR cDNA molecule so that PCR and sequencing errors could be corrected. The authors processed their data as follows. Decombinator tools were used for TCR identification, UMI-based error correction and CDR3 extraction. Expanded TCRs were defined as those above a frequency of 2 per 1,000, corresponding to the top 1% of the tumor frequency distribution. Expanded tumor TCRs were classed as regional if statistically deemed absent (corrected P<0.05) from at least one tumor region, otherwise ubiquitous. Rényi diversity was computed with the R vegan package after subsampling each repertoire 100 times to 5,000 TCRs. CDR3 similarity networks were constructed using string-kernel similarity of amino acid triplets, with links drawn between CDR3s whose pairwise similarity was above 0.82. Clones were called with MiXCR by TCRdb after fastp trimmed the public reads at Q25, and only in-frame beta chains were retained. A single entry per CDR3 protein holds the most common genes and DNA from its merged rows. The V and J calls reflect TCRdb's pipeline rather than the authors' work. For this sample the table gives about 10,000 distinct CDR3 sequences, of which approximately 12% were detected only once. The ten top clones hold roughly a tenth of the sample.

These data belong to a study of spatial heterogeneity in lung cancer (dated by TCRdb to the late 2010s). Notes on the research overall: Beta-chain transcripts were consistently detected in greater numbers than alpha-chain transcripts, which likely reflected higher beta-chain transcript abundance. A strong correlation was found between TCR transcript counts in tumor regions and a T cell transcriptional module score from matched bulk RNA-seq. In the raw uncorrected reads, each unique combination of TCR and UMI appeared on average more than ten times. In non-small cell lung cancer, the study quantitatively compared TCR alpha and beta repertoires across several tumor regions, matched nontumor lung, and blood. Nonsynonymous mutation counts, determined by whole-exome sequencing of tumor tissue, were related to TCR repertoire features. Both alpha and beta chains were TCR-sequenced in around 220 tumor regions, roughly 70 matched nontumor lung samples and 56 PBMC samples obtained at surgery.

On the study overall, not on this receptor specifically: Counts of ubiquitous and regional expanded TCRs were found to correlate with counts of ubiquitous and regional nonsynonymous mutations, respectively. A correlation was observed between the number of expanded intratumoral alpha and beta TCRs and the tumor nonsynonymous mutation count. Confirming at a functional level the hypothesis that regional TCRs recognize regional mutations was considered to require additional single-cell paired TCR alpha and beta sequencing. TCR-seq coverage of tumor T cells was estimated to be only roughly 7.3% for alpha chains and approximately 12% for beta chains.

The sequence came from a male donor with early-stage non-small cell lung cancer. This specimen consisted of lung tumor tissue, obtained at surgery. The chain is encoded by TRBV28 joined to TRBJ1-5, with a tentative D gene TRBD1 over 6 matching bases. The CDR3 region has the sequence CASSPTGNGNQPQHF. DNA sequence: TGTGCCAGCAGTCCAACAGGGAATGGCAATCAGCCCCAGCATTTT.